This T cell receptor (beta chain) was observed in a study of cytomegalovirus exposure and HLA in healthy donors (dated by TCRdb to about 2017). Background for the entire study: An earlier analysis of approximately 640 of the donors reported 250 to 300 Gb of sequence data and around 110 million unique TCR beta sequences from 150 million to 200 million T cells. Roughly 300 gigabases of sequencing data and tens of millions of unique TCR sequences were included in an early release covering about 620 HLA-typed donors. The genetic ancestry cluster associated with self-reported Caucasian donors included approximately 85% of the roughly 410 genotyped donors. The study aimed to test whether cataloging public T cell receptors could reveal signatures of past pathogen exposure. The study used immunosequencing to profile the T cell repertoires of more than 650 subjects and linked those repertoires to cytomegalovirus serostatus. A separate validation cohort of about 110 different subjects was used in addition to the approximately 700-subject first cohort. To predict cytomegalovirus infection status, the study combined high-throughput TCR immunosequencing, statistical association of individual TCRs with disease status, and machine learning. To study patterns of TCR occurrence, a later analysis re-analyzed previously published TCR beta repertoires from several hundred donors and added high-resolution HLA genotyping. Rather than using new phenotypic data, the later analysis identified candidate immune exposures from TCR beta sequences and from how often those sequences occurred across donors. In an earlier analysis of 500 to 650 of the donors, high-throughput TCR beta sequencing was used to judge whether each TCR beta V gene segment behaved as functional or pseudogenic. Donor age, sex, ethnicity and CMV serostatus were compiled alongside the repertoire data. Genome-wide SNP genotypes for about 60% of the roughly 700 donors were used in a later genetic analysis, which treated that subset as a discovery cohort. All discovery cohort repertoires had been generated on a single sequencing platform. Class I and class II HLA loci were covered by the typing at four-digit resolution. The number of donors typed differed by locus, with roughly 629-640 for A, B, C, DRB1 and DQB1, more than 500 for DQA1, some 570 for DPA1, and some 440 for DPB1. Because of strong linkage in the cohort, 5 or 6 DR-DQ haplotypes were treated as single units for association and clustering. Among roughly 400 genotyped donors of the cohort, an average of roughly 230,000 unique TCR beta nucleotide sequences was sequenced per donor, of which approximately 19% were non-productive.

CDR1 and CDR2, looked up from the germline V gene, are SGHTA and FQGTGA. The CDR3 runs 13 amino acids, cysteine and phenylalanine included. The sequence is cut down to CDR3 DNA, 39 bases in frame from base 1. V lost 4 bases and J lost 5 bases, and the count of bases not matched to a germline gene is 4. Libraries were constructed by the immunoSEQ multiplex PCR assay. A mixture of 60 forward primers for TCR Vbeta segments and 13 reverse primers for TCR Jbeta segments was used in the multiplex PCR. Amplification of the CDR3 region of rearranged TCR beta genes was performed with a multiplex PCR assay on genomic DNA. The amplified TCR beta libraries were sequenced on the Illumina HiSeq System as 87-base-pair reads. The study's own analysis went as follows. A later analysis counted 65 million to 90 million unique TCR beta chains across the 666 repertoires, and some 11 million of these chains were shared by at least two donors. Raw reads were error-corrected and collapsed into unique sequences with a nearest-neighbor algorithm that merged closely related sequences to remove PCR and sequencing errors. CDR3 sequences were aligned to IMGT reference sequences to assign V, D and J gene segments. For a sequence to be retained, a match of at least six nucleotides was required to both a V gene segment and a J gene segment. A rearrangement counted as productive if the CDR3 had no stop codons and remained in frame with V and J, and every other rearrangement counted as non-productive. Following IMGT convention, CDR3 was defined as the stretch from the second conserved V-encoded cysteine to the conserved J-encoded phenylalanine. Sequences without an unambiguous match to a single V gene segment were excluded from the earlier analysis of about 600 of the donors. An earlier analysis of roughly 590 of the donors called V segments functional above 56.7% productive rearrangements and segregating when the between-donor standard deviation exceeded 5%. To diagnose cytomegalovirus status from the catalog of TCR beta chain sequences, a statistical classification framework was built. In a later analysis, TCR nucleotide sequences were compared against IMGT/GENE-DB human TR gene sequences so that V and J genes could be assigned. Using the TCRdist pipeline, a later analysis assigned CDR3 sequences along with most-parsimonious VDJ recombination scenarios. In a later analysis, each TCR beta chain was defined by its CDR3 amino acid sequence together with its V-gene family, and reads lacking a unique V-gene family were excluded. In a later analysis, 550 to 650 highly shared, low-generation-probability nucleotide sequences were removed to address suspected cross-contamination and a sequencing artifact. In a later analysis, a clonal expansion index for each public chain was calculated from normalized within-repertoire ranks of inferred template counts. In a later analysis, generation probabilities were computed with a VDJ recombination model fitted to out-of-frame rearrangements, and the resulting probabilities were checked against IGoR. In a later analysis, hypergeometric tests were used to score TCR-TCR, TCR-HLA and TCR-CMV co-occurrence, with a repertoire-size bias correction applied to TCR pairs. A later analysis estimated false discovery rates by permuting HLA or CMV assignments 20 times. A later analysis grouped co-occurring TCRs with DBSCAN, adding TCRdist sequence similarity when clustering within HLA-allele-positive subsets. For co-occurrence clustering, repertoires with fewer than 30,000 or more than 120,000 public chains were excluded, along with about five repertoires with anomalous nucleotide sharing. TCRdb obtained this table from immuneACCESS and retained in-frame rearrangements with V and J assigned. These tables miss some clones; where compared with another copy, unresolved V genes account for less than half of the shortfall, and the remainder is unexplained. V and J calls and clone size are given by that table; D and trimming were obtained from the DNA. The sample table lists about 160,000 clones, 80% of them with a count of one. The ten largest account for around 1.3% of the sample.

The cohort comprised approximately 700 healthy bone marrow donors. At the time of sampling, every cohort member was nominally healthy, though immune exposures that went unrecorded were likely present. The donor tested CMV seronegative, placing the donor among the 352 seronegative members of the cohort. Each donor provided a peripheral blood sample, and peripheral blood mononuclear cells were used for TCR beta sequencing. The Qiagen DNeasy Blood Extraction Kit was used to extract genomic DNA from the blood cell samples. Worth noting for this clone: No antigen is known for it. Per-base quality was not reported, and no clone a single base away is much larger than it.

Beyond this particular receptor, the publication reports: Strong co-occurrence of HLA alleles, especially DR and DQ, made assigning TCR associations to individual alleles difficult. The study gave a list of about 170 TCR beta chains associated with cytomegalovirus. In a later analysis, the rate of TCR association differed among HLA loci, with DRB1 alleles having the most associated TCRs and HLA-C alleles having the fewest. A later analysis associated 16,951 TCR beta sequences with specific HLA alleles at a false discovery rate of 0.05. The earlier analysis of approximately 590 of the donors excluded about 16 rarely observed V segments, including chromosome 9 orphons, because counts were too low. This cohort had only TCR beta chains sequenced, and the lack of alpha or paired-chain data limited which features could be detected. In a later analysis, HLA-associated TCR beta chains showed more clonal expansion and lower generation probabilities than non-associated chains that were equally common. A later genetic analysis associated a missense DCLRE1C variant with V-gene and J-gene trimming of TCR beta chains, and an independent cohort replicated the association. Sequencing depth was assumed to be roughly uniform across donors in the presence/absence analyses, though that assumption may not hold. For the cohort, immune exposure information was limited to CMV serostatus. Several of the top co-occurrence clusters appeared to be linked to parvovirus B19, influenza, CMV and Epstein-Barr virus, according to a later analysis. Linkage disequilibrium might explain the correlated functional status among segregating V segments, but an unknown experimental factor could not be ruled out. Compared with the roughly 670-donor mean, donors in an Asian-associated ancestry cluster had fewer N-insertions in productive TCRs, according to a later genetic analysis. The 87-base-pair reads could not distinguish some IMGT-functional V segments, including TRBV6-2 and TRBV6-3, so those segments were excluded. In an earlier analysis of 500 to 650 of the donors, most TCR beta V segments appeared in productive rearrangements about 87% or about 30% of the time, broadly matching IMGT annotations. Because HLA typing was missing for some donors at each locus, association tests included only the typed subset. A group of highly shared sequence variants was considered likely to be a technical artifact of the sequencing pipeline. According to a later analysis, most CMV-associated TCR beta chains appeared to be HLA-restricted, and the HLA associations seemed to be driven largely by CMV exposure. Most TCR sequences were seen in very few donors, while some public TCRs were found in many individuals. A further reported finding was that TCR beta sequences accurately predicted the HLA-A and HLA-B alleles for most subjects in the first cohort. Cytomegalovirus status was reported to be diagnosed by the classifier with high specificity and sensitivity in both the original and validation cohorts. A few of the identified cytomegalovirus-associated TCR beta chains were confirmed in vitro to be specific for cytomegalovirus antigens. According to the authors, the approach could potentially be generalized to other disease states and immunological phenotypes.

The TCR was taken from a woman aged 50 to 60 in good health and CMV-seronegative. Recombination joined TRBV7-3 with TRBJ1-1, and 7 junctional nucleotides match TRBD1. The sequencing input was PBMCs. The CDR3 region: CASSSQGNTEAFF. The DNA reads TGTGCCAGCAGCTCACAGGGGAATACTGAAGCTTTCTTT. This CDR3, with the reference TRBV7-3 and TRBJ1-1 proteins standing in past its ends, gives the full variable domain GAGVSQTPSNKVTEKGKYVELRCDPISGHTALYWYRQSLGQGPEFLIYFQGTGAADDSGLPNDRFFAVRPEGSVSTLKIQRTERGDSAVYLCASSSQGNTEAFFGQGTRLTVV.